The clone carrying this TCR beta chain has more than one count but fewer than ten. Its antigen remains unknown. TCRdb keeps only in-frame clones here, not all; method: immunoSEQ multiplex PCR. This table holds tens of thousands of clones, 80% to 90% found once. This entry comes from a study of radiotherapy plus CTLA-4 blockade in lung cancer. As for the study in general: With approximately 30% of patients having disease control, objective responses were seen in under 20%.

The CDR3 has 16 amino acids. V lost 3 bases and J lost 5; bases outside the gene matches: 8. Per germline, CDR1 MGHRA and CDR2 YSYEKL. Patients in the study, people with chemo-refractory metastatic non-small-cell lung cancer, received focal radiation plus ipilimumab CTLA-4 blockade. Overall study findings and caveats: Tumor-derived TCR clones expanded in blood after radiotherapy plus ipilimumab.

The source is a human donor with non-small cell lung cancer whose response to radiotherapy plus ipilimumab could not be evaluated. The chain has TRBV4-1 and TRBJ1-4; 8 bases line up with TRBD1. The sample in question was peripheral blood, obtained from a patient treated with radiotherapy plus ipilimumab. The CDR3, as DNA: TGCGCCAGCAGCCAGGGGAGGACAGGGTCAAATGAAAAACTGTTTTTT. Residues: CASSQGRTGSNEKLFF.